The T cell receptor (beta chain) described here comes from a study of patients and donors after allogeneic stem cell transplantation (TCRdb year 2020). The method behind the library was RT-PCR. Sequencing instrument: NextSeq 550. TCRdb applied fastp at Q25 and MiXCR to the public reads, then kept only in-frame beta chains. One record per CDR3 amino acid sequence lists the most common genes and DNA. This sample holds roughly 190,000 distinct CDR3 sequences; 41% were observed only once. The top ten hold 33% of the sample. With respect to this clonotype: Its specific antigen is unknown. Base qualities are not recorded, but no much larger clone differs from it by a single base.

The cysteine opens and the phenylalanine closes a CDR3 of 16 amino acids. The DNA shown is the 48-base CDR3, in frame from base 1. CDR1 SGHTA and CDR2 FQGNSA are derived from the germline V gene. From V the trimming removes 5 bases and from J it removes 7 bases, while the gene matches leave 8 bases of the junction unaccounted for. Sequences were obtained from blood, either unsorted or a sorted T cell fraction (not recorded which). The clonotype comes from a human donor who was either an allogeneic HSCT recipient or a stem cell or donor lymphocyte infusion donor (not recorded which). It is not recorded whose cells these are; they may come from a transplant donor. This chain is built from TRBV7-2 and TRBJ2-1; a stretch of 13 junction bases matches TRBD2. DNA sequence: TGTGCCAGCAGCCGCACTAGCGGGAGGGGGGATAATGAGCAGTTCTTC. It encodes CASSRTSGRGDNEQFF.